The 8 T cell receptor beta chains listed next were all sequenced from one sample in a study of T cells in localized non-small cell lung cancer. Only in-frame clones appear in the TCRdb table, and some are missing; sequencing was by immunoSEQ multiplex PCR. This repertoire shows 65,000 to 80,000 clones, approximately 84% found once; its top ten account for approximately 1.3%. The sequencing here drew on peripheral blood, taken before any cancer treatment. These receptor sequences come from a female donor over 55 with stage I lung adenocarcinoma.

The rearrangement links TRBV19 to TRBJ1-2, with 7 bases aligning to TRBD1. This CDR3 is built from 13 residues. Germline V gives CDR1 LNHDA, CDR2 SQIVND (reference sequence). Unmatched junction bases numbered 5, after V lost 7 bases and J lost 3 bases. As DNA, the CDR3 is TGTGCCAGTACCGTCACAGGGGACTATGGCTACACCTTC. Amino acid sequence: CASTVTGDYGYTF.

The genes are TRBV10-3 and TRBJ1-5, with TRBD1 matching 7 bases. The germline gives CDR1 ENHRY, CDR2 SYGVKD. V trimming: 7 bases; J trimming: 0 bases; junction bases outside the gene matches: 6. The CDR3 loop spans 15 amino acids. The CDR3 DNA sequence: TGTGCCATCAAAGGAGGACAGGATAGCAATCAGCCCCAGCATTTT. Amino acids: CAIKGGQDSNQPQHF.

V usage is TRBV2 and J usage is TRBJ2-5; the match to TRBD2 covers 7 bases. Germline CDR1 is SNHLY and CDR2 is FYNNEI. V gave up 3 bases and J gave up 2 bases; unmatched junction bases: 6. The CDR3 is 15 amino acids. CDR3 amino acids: CASSDLRGRQETQYF. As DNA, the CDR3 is TGTGCCAGCAGTGATCTCCGCGGGAGACAAGAGACCCAGTACTTC.

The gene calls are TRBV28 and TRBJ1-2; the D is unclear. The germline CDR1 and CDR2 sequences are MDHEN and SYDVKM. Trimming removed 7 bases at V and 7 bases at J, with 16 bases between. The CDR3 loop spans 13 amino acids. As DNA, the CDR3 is TGTGCCAGCACCAACCGGGGAAAAGGTGGCTACACCTTC. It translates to CASTNRGKGGYTF.

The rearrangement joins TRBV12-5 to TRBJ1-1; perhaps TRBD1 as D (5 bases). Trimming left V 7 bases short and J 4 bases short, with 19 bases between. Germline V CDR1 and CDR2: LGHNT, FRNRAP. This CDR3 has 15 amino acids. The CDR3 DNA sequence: TGTGCTAGTGCCTCGCCAGGGACTAGGGGCACTGAAGCTTTCTTT. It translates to CASASPGTRGTEAFF.

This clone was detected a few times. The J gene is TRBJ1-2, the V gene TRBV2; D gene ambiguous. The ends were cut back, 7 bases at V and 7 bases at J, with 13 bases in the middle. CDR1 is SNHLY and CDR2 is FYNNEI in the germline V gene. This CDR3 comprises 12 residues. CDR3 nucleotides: TGTGCCAGCATGAGGGCAGAAGGTGGCTACACCTTC. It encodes CASMRAEGGYTF.

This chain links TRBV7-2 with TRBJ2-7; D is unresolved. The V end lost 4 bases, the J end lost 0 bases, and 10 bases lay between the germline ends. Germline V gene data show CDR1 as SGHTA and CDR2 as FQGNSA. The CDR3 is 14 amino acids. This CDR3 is CASSSSDSSYEQYF. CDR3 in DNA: TGTGCCAGCAGCTCCTCAGATAGCTCCTACGAGCAGTACTTC.

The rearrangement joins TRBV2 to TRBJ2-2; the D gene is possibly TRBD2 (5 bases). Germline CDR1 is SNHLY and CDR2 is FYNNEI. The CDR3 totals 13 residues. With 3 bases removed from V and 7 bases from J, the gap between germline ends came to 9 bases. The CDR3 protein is CASSDGVSGELFF. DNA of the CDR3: TGTGCCAGCAGTGACGGGGTGAGCGGGGAGCTGTTTTTT.